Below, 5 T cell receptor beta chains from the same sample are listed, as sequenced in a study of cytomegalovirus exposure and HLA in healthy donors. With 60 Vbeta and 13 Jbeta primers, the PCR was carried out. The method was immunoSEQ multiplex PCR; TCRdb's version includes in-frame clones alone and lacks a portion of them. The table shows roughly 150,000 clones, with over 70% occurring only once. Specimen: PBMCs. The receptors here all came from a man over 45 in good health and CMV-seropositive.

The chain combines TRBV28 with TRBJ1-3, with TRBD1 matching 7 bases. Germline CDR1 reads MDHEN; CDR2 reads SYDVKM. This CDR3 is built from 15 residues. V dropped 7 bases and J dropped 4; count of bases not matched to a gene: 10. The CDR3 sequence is CASTPDRIVGNTIYF. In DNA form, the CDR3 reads TGTGCCAGCACCCCGGACAGGATAGTAGGAAACACCATATATTTT.

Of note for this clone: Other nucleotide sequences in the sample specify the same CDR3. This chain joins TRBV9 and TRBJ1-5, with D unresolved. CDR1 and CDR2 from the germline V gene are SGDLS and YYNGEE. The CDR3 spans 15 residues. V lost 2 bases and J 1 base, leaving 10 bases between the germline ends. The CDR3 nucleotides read TGTGCCAGCAGCGTCGGGGTCACAAGCAATCAGCCCCAGCATTTT. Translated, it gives CASSVGVTSNQPQHF.

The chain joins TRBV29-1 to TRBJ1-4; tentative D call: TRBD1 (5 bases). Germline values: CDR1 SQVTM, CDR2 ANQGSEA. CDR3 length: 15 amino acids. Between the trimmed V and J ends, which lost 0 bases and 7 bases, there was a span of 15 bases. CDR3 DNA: TGCAGCGTTGAAGATCTTAGGGGTGTCGGTGAAAAACTGTTTTTT. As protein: CSVEDLRGVGEKLFF. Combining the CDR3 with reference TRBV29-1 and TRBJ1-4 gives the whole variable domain SAVISQKPSRDICQRGTSLTIQCQVDSQVTMMFWYRQQPGQSLTLIATANQGSEATYESGFVIDKFPISRPNLTFSTLTVSNMSPEDSSIYLCSVEDLRGVGEKLFFGSGTQLSVL.

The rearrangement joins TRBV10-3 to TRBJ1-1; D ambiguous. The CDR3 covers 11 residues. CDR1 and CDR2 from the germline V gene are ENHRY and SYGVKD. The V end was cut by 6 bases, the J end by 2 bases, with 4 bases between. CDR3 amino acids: CAIRRNTEAFF. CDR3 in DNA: TGTGCCATCAGGCGTAACACTGAAGCTTTCTTT.

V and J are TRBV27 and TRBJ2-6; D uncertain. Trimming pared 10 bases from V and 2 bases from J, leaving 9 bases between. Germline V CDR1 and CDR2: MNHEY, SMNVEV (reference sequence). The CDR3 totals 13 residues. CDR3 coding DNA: TGTGCCACCCTACGGGCTGGGGCCAACGTCCTGACTTTC. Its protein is CATLRAGANVLTF.